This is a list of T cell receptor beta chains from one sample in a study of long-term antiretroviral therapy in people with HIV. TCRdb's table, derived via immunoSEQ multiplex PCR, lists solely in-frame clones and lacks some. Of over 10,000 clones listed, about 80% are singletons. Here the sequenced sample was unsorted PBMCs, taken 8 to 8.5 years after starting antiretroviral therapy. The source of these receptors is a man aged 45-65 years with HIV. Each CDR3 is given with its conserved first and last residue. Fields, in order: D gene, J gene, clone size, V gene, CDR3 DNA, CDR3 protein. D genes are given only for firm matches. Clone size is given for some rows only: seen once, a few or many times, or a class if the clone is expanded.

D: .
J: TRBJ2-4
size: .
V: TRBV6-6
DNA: TGTGCCAGCAAAGGGGAGGCCAAAAACATTCAGTACTTC
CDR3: CASKGEAKNIQYF

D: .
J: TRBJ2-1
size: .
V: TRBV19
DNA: TGTGCCAGTAGTATGCTTAGGCTAGCGAACAATGAGCAGTTCTTC
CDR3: CASSMLRLANNEQFF

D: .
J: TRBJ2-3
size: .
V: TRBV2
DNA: TGTGCCAGCAGTGAAAAGGGACCCATTTACACAGATACGCAGTATTTT
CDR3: CASSEKGPIYTDTQYF

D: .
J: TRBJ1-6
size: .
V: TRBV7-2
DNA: TGTGCCAGCAGCCACAGGCAGGGATCACAGAGCTCCTATAATTCACCCCTCCACTTT
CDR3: CASSHRQGSQSSYNSPLHF

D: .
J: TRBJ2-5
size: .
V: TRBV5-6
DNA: TGTGCCAGCAGCTTGGTCGTCCGCGAGACCCAGTACTTC
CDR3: CASSLVVRETQYF

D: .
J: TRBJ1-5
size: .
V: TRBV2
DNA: TGTGCCAGCAGTACGTTACTGGCAACGCATTTT
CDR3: CASSTLLATHF

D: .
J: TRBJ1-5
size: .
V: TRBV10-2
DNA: TGCGCCAGCAGGGGAGGCAATCAGCCCCAGCATTTT
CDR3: CASRGGNQPQHF

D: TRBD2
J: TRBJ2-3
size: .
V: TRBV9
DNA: TGTGCCAGCAGCGTAGGGGTCCGGACTAGCGGAAATACGCAGTATTTT
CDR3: CASSVGVRTSGNTQYF

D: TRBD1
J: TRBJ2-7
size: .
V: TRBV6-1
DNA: TGTGCCACCGGGCCGGGACAGGCAAGCGAGCAGTACTTC
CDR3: CATGPGQASEQYF

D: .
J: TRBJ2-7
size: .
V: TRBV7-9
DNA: TGTGCCAGCAGCTTAGCGGGCGACAGGCTTTCCTACGAGCAGTACTTC
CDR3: CASSLAGDRLSYEQYF

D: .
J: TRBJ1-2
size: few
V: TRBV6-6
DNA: TGTGCCAGCAGTACACAGGAATCATATGGCTACACCTTC
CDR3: CASSTQESYGYTF

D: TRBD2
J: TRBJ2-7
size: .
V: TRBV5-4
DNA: TGTGCCAGCAGCTTACAGCGGGGGATGGAGCAGTACTTC
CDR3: CASSLQRGMEQYF

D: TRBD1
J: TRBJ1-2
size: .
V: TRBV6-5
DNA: TGTGCCAGCAGTTACTCGATTCGGACAGGGCATGGCTACACCTTC
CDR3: CASSYSIRTGHGYTF

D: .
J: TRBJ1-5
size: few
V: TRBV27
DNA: TGTGCCAGCAGGGCTGGCCTGAGCAATCAGCCCCAGCATTTT
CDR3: CASRAGLSNQPQHF

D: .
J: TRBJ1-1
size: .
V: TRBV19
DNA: TGTGCCAGTAGTGATATAACAGGGCACCTCGAAGCTTTCTTT
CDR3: CASSDITGHLEAFF

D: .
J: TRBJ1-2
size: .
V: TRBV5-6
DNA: TGTGCCAGCAGCTTGGCCCCGGACAGCGGTGTTGGCTACACCTTC
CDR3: CASSLAPDSGVGYTF

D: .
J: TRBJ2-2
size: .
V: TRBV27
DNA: TGTGCCAGCAGTCCCACTAGTCTCCTGAACACCGGGGAGCTGTTTTTT
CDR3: CASSPTSLLNTGELFF

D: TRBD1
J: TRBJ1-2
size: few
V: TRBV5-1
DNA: TGCGCCAGCAGCTTTGACCCCGGGACAGCTTATGGCTACACCTTC
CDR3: CASSFDPGTAYGYTF

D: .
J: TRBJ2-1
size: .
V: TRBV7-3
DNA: TGTGCCAGCAGCCCTCATAACTCAGGATACAATGAGCAGTTCTTC
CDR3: CASSPHNSGYNEQFF

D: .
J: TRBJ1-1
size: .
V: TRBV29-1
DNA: TGCAGCGTTCTCCTTCCTTGGACAGACCGAACTGAAGCTTTCTTT
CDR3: CSVLLPWTDRTEAFF

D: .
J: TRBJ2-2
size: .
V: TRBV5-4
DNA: TGTGCCAGCAGCTTGGTAACGGGGGCCTGGTATCTTCCCGGGGAGCTGTTTTTT
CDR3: CASSLVTGAWYLPGELFF

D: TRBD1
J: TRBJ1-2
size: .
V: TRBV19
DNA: TGTGCCAGTAGTCTTCAAGGGACAGGAGGCGACTATGGCTACACCTTC
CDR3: CASSLQGTGGDYGYTF

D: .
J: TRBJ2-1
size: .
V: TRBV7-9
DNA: TGTGCCAGCAGCTCAACAGAAAATGAGCAGTTCTTC
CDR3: CASSSTENEQFF

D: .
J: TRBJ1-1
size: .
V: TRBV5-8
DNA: TGTGCCAGCAGCTGGGGACTTTCCGGGGCCACTGAAGCTTTCTTT
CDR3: CASSWGLSGATEAFF

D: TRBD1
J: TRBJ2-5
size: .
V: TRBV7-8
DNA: TGTGCCAGCAGAGGACAGGGCCAAGAGACCCAGTACTTC
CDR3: CASRGQGQETQYF

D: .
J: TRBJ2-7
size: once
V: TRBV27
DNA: TGTGCCAGCAGTTTAAGGGGGACCTACGAGCAGTACTTC
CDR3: CASSLRGTYEQYF

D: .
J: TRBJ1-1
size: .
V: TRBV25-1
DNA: TGTGCCAGCGGTACAGAGAACGCTGAAGCTTTCTTT
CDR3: CASGTENAEAFF

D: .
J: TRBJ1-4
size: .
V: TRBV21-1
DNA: TGTGCCAGCAGCAAGTCTAAAGGGAATGAAAAACTGTTTTTT
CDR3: CASSKSKGNEKLFF

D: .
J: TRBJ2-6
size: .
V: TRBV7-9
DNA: TGTGCCAGCAGCGGCCAATCAGGTGGAGTCCTGACTTTC
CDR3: CASSGQSGGVLTF

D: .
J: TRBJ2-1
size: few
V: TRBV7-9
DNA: TGTGCCGCTCCCCCGCCGAGGGGCGGAAATGAGCAGTTCTTC
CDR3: CAAPPPRGGNEQFF

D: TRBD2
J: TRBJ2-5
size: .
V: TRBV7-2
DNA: TGTGCCAGCAGCTTATATCTAGCGGGGGGCCCTCAGACCCAGTACTTC
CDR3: CASSLYLAGGPQTQYF

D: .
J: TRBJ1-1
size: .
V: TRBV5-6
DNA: TGTGCCAGCAGCTTGCTAAGGTCGAACACTGAAGCTTTCTTT
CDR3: CASSLLRSNTEAFF

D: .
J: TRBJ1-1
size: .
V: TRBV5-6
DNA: TGTGCCAGCAGCTTGGCCGAGGGTTCGAACACTGAAGCTTTCTTT
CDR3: CASSLAEGSNTEAFF

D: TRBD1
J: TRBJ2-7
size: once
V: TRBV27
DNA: TGTGCCAGCAGTTTATTGATAGGGGGCGCGACCTACGAGCAGTACTTC
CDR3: CASSLLIGGATYEQYF

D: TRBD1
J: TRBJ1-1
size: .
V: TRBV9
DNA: TGTGCCAGCAGTGAAGGGGGCTCCATGAACACTGAAGCTTTCTTT
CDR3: CASSEGGSMNTEAFF

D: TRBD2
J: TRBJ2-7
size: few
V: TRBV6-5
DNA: TGTGCCAGCAGCCTCGGGACTAGCGGGGGCTACGAGCAGTACTTC
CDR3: CASSLGTSGGYEQYF

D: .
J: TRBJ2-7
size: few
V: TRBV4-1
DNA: TGCGCCAGCAGCCAAGAAGAGACCAGTTATGCGCAGTACTTC
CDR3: CASSQEETSYAQYF

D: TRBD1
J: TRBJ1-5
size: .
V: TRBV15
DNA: TGTGCCACCAGCAGCTGGGACAGGAGCAATCAGCCCCAGCATTTT
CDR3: CATSSWDRSNQPQHF

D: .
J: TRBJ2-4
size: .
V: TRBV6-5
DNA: TGTGCCAGCAGGGGAGACAAAAACATTCAGTACTTC
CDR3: CASRGDKNIQYF

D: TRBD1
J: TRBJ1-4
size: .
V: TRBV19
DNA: TGTGCCAGTAGTATAGATCCCGGACAGGGACAAAAACTGTTTTTT
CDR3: CASSIDPGQGQKLFF

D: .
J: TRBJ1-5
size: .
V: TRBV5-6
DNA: TGTGCCAGCAGCTTGCAGGGGAGCCAGCCCCAGCATTTT
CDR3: CASSLQGSQPQHF

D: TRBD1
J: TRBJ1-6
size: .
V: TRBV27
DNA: TGTGCCAGCAGTTTGACAGGGGGACATTCACCCCTCCACTTT
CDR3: CASSLTGGHSPLHF

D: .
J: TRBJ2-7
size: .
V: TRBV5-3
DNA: TGTGCCAGAAGAAGGCAGGCTGGGTCCTACGAGCAGTACTTC
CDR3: CARRRQAGSYEQYF

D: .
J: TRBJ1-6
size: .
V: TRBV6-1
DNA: TGTGCCAGCGAGCGGCCAGGGGATAATTCACCCCTCCACTTT
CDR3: CASERPGDNSPLHF

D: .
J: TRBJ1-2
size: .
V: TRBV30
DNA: TGTGCCTGGAGTGGCGTAGACCGCTATGGCTACACCTTC
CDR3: CAWSGVDRYGYTF

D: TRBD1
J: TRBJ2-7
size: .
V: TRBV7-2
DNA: TGTGCCAGCAGCCCCAGGGGGCACGAGCAGTACTTC
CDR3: CASSPRGHEQYF

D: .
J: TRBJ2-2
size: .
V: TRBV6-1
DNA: TGTGCCAGCAGGGACTTCAACACCGGGGAGCTGTTTTTT
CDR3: CASRDFNTGELFF

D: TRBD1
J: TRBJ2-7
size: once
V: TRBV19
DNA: TGTGCCAGTAGTCCCAGGGACAGTCCCTACGAGCAGTACTTC
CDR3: CASSPRDSPYEQYF

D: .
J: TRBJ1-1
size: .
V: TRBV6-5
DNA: TGTGCCAGCAGTCCGGGTGGGGGCCCGAACACTGAAGCTTTCTTT
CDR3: CASSPGGGPNTEAFF

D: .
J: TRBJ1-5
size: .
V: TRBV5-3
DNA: TGTGCCAGAAGCGGGGGTCAGCCCCAGCATTTT
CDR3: CARSGGQPQHF

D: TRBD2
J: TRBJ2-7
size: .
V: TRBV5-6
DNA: TGTGCCAGCACCCTAGCGGGGGGGCCCTACGAGCAGTACTTC
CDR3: CASTLAGGPYEQYF

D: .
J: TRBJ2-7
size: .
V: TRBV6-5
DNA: TGTGCCAGCAGCTCGAGGCCCCCCGGCTACGAGCAGTACTTC
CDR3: CASSSRPPGYEQYF

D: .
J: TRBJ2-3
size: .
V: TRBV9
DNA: TGTGCCAGCAGCTCATCCCCCCGGGACAGCACAGATACGCAGTATTTT
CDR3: CASSSSPRDSTDTQYF

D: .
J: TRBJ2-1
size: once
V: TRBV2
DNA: TGTGCCAGCAGTGACCGGTTCTACAATGAGCAGTTCTTC
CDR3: CASSDRFYNEQFF

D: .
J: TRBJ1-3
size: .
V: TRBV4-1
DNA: TGCGCCAGCAGCCAAGACCTCTTAAGCTCTGGAAACACCATATATTTT
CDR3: CASSQDLLSSGNTIYF

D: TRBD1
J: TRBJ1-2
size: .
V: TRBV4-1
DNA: TGCGCCAGCAGCCCGGACAGGGGTCACTATGGCTACACCTTC
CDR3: CASSPDRGHYGYTF

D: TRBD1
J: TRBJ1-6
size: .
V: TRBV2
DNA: TGTGCCAGCATCCCCAAGGTCTTCCAGGGGGCAACACCCCTCCACTTT
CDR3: CASIPKVFQGATPLHF